A single T cell receptor (beta chain) is shown here with its context. This CDR3 is 12 amino acids long. Per germline, CDR1 MNHNY and CDR2 SVGAGI (reference sequence). Trimming shortened V by 8 bases and J by 4 bases, and 12 bases separated the two germline ends. Primers: 60 Vbeta forward and 13 Jbeta reverse. Generated by immunoSEQ multiplex PCR, the TCRdb table keeps only in-frame clones and is missing some. The profile shows about 140,000 clones, around 78% of them singletons. This entry comes from a study of cytomegalovirus exposure and HLA in healthy donors. The wider study: An earlier analysis found 95 million to 140 million unique TCR beta sequences from roughly 170 million T cells.

The TCR was taken from a young woman in good health and CMV-seropositive. V gene TRBV6-6 combines with J gene TRBJ2-7; D is possibly TRBD1 (6 bases). Sequencing input: PBMCs. The CDR3 DNA sequence: TGTGCCAGCGGCAGGGGAGAGTACGAGCAGTACTTC. Translating gives CASGRGEYEQYF.